Below are 25 T cell receptor beta chains sequenced from a single sample in a study of T cell changes during pregnancy in multiple sclerosis. The method was immunoSEQ multiplex PCR; TCRdb's version includes in-frame clones alone and lacks a portion of them. This table holds approximately 65,000 clones, around 92% found once. The sample here was CD8+ T cells from peripheral blood mononuclear cells, taken in the third trimester of pregnancy. The receptors here all came from a female donor in good health, enrolled as a control in a pregnancy study.

The chain is built from TRBV30 and TRBJ1-5, with 7 nucleotides matching TRBD1. The CDR3 contains 17 residues. V lost 6 bases to trimming and J lost 2 bases; unmatched junction nucleotides: 16. Germline loops: CDR1 GTSNPN, CDR2 SVGIG (reference sequence). The CDR3 coding sequence is TGTGCCTGCCCAAGGAGGGGACAGCGCCTGGGCAATCAGCCCCAGCATTTT. It encodes CACPRRGQRLGNQPQHF.

V is TRBV15 and J is TRBJ2-3, with TRBD2 matching over 9 bases. The CDR3 has 16 amino acids. V trimming: 3 bases; J trimming: 3 bases; junction bases outside the gene matches: 7. The germline V gene encodes CDR1 LNHNV and CDR2 YYDKDF (reference sequence). The CDR3 bases are TGTGCCACCAGCAGTCGTGGGCTAGCGGGAACAGATACGCAGTATTTT. It specifies CATSSRGLAGTDTQYF.

V and J are TRBV7-2 and TRBJ1-2; the match to TRBD1 covers 7 bases. The CDR3 totals 15 residues. Losses at the gene ends were 5 bases for V and 3 bases for J; bases not matched to a gene: 9. The germline gives CDR1 SGHTA, CDR2 FQGNSA. For the CDR3, the DNA is TGTGCCAGCAGCGCCCCGACAGGGTTAGACTATGGCTACACCTTC. This encodes CASSAPTGLDYGYTF.

CDR3 in DNA: TGTGCCTGGACCGAAGGGACAGGCACTTATGGCTACACCTTC. The encoded protein is CAWTEGTGTYGYTF. The chain combines TRBV30 with TRBJ1-2, with 8 nucleotides matching TRBD1. V lost 4 bases to trimming and J lost 5 bases; unmatched junction nucleotides: 9. CDR3 length: 14 amino acids. CDR1 and CDR2 from the germline V gene are GTSNPN and SVGIG (reference sequence).

The rearrangement uses TRBV7-9 and TRBJ2-1, with 13 bases lining up with TRBD2. This CDR3 spans 15 amino acids. V trimming: 2 bases; J trimming: 7 bases; junction bases outside the gene matches: 2. Germline CDR1 is SEHNR and CDR2 is FQNEAQ (reference sequence). This CDR3 is CASSLTSGGANEQFF. The CDR3 DNA reads as TGTGCCAGCAGCTTAACTAGCGGGGGGGCGAATGAGCAGTTCTTC.

The chain recombines TRBV7-2 with TRBJ2-7; no definite D call. Trimming removed 0 bases at V and 0 bases at J, with 3 bases between. The CDR3 extends over 13 amino acids. The germline CDR1 and CDR2 sequences are SGHTA and FQGNSA. CDR3 protein: CASSLASSYEQYF. The CDR3 DNA is TGTGCCAGCAGCTTAGCGAGCTCCTACGAGCAGTACTTC.

The chain links TRBV19 to TRBJ1-1; TRBD1 agrees at 7 bases. Germline CDR1 is LNHDA and CDR2 is SQIVND (reference sequence). V was pared by 1 base and J by 1 base, with 9 bases of the junction left unmatched. The CDR3 is made up of 17 amino acids. DNA of the CDR3: TGTGCCAGTAGTATAGCCCTGGAGGGGGCGAAGAACACTGAAGCTTTCTTT. Amino acid sequence: CASSIALEGAKNTEAFF. Full variable domain (rest looked up from reference TRBV19 and TRBJ1-1): DGGITQSPKYLFRKEGQNVTLSCEQNLNHDAMYWYRQDPGQGLRLIYYSQIVNDFQKGDIAEGYSVSREKKESFPLTVTSAQKNPTAFYLCASSIALEGAKNTEAFFGQGTRLTVV.

The chain has TRBV7-8 and TRBJ1-1; 12 nucleotides agree with TRBD1. The CDR3 consists of 16 residues. Germline V CDR1 and CDR2: SGHVS, FQNEAQ. Trimming at V came to 5 bases and at J to 1 base, leaving 5 bases not matched to a gene. As DNA, the CDR3 is TGTGCCAGCAGCCCACGGGACAGGGGGCAGAACACTGAAGCTTTCTTT. This gives the protein CASSPRDRGQNTEAFF.

The chain couples TRBV19 to TRBJ1-2; 10 bases align to TRBD1. This CDR3 is 17 amino acids long. Looked up from germline, CDR1 is LNHDA and CDR2 is SQIVND (reference sequence). J was trimmed by 0 bases and V by 6 bases; bases with no gene match: 10. The CDR3 DNA reads TGTGCCAGTAGGGAACCGGGACAGGGGTTTCCTAACTATGGCTACACCTTC. It encodes CASREPGQGFPNYGYTF.

This clone was seen a single time. V is TRBV27 and J is TRBJ1-4; 8 nucleotides align to TRBD1. CDR1 and CDR2 (germline): MNHEY, SMNVEV (reference sequence). The CDR3 extends over 16 amino acids. V lost 0 bases, J lost 7 bases, and 7 bases stayed unmatched. As DNA, the CDR3 is TGTGCCAGCAGTTTATCCGCCAGGGGGCGTCGTGAAAAACTGTTTTTT. Its protein is CASSLSARGRREKLFF. Together with reference TRBV27 and TRBJ1-4, the CDR3 gives the full variable domain: EAQVTQNPRYLITVTGKKLTVTCSQNMNHEYMSWYRQDPGLGLRQIYYSMNVEVTDKGDVPEGYKVSRKEKRNFPLILESPSPNQTSLYFCASSLSARGRREKLFFGSGTQLSVL.

The chain links TRBV7-9 to TRBJ2-7; 7 nucleotides match TRBD1. Germline CDR1 and CDR2: SEHNR and FQNEAQ (reference sequence). This CDR3 contains 14 residues. V shed 0 bases and J 5 bases; nucleotides not matched to a gene: 4. The CDR3 sequence: CASSLADRAHEQYF. The CDR3 coding sequence is TGTGCCAGCAGCTTAGCCGACAGGGCCCACGAGCAGTACTTC.

This clone appeared a single time. The CDR3 sequence: CASSFPFSPLHF. The CDR3 DNA follows: TGTGCCAGCAGTTTTCCTTTTTCACCCCTCCACTTT. The rearrangement joins TRBV27 to TRBJ1-6; no clear D. This CDR3 region has 12 residues. Germline CDR1 and CDR2: MNHEY and SMNVEV (reference sequence). V lost 3 bases to trimming and J lost 9 bases, with 6 bases between them.

V and J are TRBV5-6 and TRBJ2-2, with D possibly matching TRBD2 (6 bases). The V and J ends lost 1 base and 8 bases respectively, with 12 bases between them. Germline values: CDR1 SGHDT, CDR2 YYEEEE. CDR3 size: 14 residues. The CDR3 spells CASSLKLAEGELFF. DNA of the CDR3: TGTGCCAGCAGCTTGAAACTAGCCGAGGGGGAGCTGTTTTTT.

The CDR3 DNA reads TGTGCCAGCAGACTACAGGACGCGGTATTCCACGAGCAGTACTTC. It is translated as CASRLQDAVFHEQYF. The chain combines TRBV27 with TRBJ2-7; tentative D call: TRBD1 (5 bases). Germline values: CDR1 MNHEY, CDR2 SMNVEV (reference sequence). The CDR3 has 15 amino acids. V dropped 6 bases and J dropped 5 bases, with 20 bases sitting between them.

V is TRBV30 and J is TRBJ2-1; 7 nucleotides match TRBD2. V was clipped by 4 bases and J by 7 bases; unmatched bases: 7. This CDR3 comprises 13 residues. CDR1 is GTSNPN and CDR2 is SVGIG in the germline V gene (reference sequence). As DNA, the CDR3 is TGTGCCTGGAACCCTGGACTAGGAAATGAGCAGTTCTTC. Translating it yields CAWNPGLGNEQFF.

This chain links TRBV27 with TRBJ2-7, with 9 bases lining up with TRBD1. The CDR3 is 24 residues long. Losses at the gene ends were 5 bases for V and 2 bases for J; bases not matched to a gene: 34. CDR1 is MNHEY, CDR2 SMNVEV, per germline (reference sequence). The CDR3 nucleotides are TGTGCCAGCAGTCCCCGACCCGGACAGACAGGGGGACGCGGGGGACGATCCGGCGCCTACGAGCAGTACTTC. As protein: CASSPRPGQTGGRGGRSGAYEQYF.

This chain uses TRBV5-1 with TRBJ2-2, with a weak D call TRBD1 (7 bases). This CDR3 is built from 15 residues. Germline CDR1 reads SGHRS; CDR2 reads YFSETQ. V shed 1 base and J shed 4 bases, with 11 bases lying between them. CDR3: CASSLTGDFTGELFF. In DNA form, the CDR3 reads TGCGCCAGCAGCTTGACAGGGGACTTCACCGGGGAGCTGTTTTTT.

The chain joins TRBV4-3 to TRBJ2-7, with 11 bases lining up with TRBD2. J gave up 2 bases and V 3 bases, and 3 bases lay outside the gene matches. Per germline, CDR1 LGHNA and CDR2 YSLEER. The CDR3 covers 15 residues. In DNA form, the CDR3 reads TGCGCCAGCAGCCAGGGACTAGCGGAGACCTACGAGCAGTACTTC. It is translated as CASSQGLAETYEQYF.

The chain is built from TRBV13 and TRBJ2-7, with D tentatively TRBD2 (5 bases). The CDR3 is made up of 11 amino acids. Germline loops: CDR1 PRHDT, CDR2 FYEKMQ (reference sequence). The ends were cut back, 5 bases at V and 4 bases at J, with 6 bases in the middle. This CDR3 reads CASSEGYEQYF. The CDR3 DNA reads TGTGCCAGCAGCGAGGGTTACGAGCAGTACTTC.

The rearrangement uses TRBV13 and TRBJ2-5; a possible D gene is TRBD1 (6 bases). Germline V lookup: CDR1 PRHDT, CDR2 FYEKMQ (reference sequence). The CDR3 runs 14 residues. V was trimmed by 5 bases and J by 2 bases, leaving 12 bases between them. DNA for the CDR3: TGTGCCAGCAGCACCCGACAGGCGCAAGAGACCCAGTACTTC. It specifies CASSTRQAQETQYF.

The genes are TRBV13 and TRBJ2-2; 10 bases are a match to TRBD1. This CDR3 is built from 17 residues. Germline V CDR1 and CDR2: PRHDT, FYEKMQ (reference sequence). V lost 1 base to trimming and J lost 6 bases; unmatched junction nucleotides: 8. Written as DNA, the CDR3 is TGTGCCAGCAGCTTAGACCCGGGACAGGGGCTGGCCGGGGAGCTGTTTTTT. Protein sequence: CASSLDPGQGLAGELFF.

The chain couples TRBV9 to TRBJ2-1; tentatively, D is TRBD2 (8 bases). This CDR3 has 16 residues. Trimming removed 0 bases from V and 4 bases from J, with 14 bases in between. Germline CDR1 is SGDLS and CDR2 is YYNGEE. The CDR3 region has the DNA TGTGCCAGCAGCGTAGAGGCGGGGGGACAGTACAATGAGCAGTTCTTC. It yields the protein CASSVEAGGQYNEQFF.

A single count supports this clone. The J gene is TRBJ1-2, the V gene TRBV9, with TRBD1 matching over 11 bases. J was trimmed by 2 bases and V by 3 bases; bases with no gene match: 9. The CDR3 length is 17 residues. CDR1 and CDR2 from the germline V gene are SGDLS and YYNGEE. The CDR3 protein is CASSAPGQGDFNYGYTF. As DNA, the CDR3 is TGTGCCAGCAGCGCCCCGGGACAGGGGGACTTCAACTATGGCTACACCTTC. The variable domain in full, with the rest retrieved from reference TRBV9 and TRBJ1-2, is DSGVTQTPKHLITATGQRVTLRCSPRSGDLSVYWYQQSLDQGLQFLIQYYNGEERAKGNILERFSAQQFPDLHSELNLSSLELGDSALYFCASSAPGQGDFNYGYTFGSGTRLTVV.

This rearrangement joins TRBV7-8 to TRBJ2-7; D is unresolved. The CDR3 is 13 amino acids. Trimming took 1 base from V and 7 from J, leaving 11 bases between them. Germline assignment: CDR1 SGHVS and CDR2 FQNEAQ. CDR3 DNA: TGTGCCAGCAGCTTAGACTCATCTCTTGAGCAGTACTTC. Translating gives CASSLDSSLEQYF. The full variable domain, its missing parts supplied by reference TRBV7-8 and TRBJ2-7, is GAGVSQSPRYKVAKRGQDVALRCDPISGHVSLFWYQQALGQGPEFLTYFQNEAQLDKSGLPSDRFFAERPEGSVSTLKIQRTQQEDSAVYLCASSLDSSLEQYFGPGTRLTVT.

The CDR3 loop is CASSIVAGNNENKQYF. The CDR3 region has the DNA TGTGCCAGTAGTATAGTGGCAGGGAATAACGAGAACAAGCAGTACTTC. The chain has TRBV19 and TRBJ2-7; D might be TRBD1 (5 bases). Germline CDR1 reads LNHDA; CDR2 reads SQIVND (reference sequence). Trimming shortened V by 1 base and J by 8 bases, and 21 bases separated the two germline ends. CDR3 length: 16 residues.